This TCR beta chain was found in a study of human T cells and chemical hapten exposure. V shed 8 bases, J shed 4 bases, and the junction held 12 bases outside the gene matches. The CDR3 has 16 residues. Germline V CDR1 and CDR2: SNHLY, FYNNEI. This clonotype was observed a few times. TCRdb processed the RACE reads anew with MiXCR; each CDR3 protein has one entry. The profile covers about 54,000 distinct CDR3 sequences, with about 9.9% appearing a single time and 1.5% to 2% taken by the ten largest. Time point described: patch test 2, 6 weeks after DPC sensitization. Treatment specified: therapeutic diphenylcyclopropenone sensitization with weekly scalp DPC.

V gene TRBV2 combines with J gene TRBJ2-1, with 9 bases matching TRBD2. Specimen: whole blood, collected in connection with sensitization to the hapten diphenylcyclopropenone (DPC). The origin of this receptor is a woman aged 50 to 65 with alopecia areata. Some clones in this sample may be carry-over from other donors' samples. The CDR3 DNA follows: TGTGCCAGCCATTTACGCGGGGGGGCCGCGTACAATGAGCAGTTCTTC. Translation gives CASHLRGGAAYNEQFF.